The rows below give T cell receptor beta chains drawn from one sample of a study of blood T cell repertoires in COVID-19. Using immunoSEQ multiplex PCR, the repertoire was profiled, and TCRdb retains in-frame clones only, with some absent. The table has about 81,000 clones, approximately 80% seen once; the top ten hold about an eighth. The sample taken for sequencing was peripheral blood. The receptor source for this set is a human donor in a cohort sampled during active COVID-19. Each CDR3 is given with its conserved first and last residue. D genes are given only for firm matches. The size of a clone is reported for some rows only, either as once, few or many, or as a class for expanded clones.

TRBJ2-7 | TRBD1 | TRBV7-9 | NA | CASSLERGRGNVRSYEQYF | TGTGCCAGCAGCTTAGAAAGGGGGCGAGGGAACGTAAGGTCCTACGAGCAGTACTTC
TRBJ1-5 | TRBD1 | TRBV5-6 | once | CASSSTGTSNQPQHF | TGTGCCAGCAGCTCGACAGGGACTAGCAATCAGCCCCAGCATTTT
TRBJ1-1 | NA | TRBV5-4 | NA | CASSTYSGGTEAFF | TGTGCCAGCAGCACCTATTCAGGAGGCACTGAAGCTTTCTTT
TRBJ1-2 | NA | TRBV9 | NA | CASSPRDPGGGYTF | TGTGCCAGCAGCCCCCGCGACCCGGGTGGTGGCTACACCTTC
TRBJ2-7 | NA | TRBV6-1 | NA | CASSESYEQYF | TGTGCCAGCAGTGAATCCTATGAGCAGTACTTC
TRBJ2-1 | TRBD1 | TRBV2 | NA | CASRNTGGVYNEQFF | TGTGCCAGCAGGAACACAGGGGGCGTCTACAATGAGCAGTTCTTC
TRBJ1-1 | NA | TRBV19 | NA | CASSISMTGGWTEAFF | TGTGCCAGTAGTATCTCCATGACCGGGGGATGGACTGAAGCTTTCTTT
TRBJ1-1 | NA | TRBV30 | NA | CAWSVHRSTEAFF | TGTGCCTGGAGTGTACACAGGTCCACTGAAGCTTTCTTT
TRBJ2-3 | TRBD1 | TRBV10-1 | NA | CASSGGTGATDTQYF | TGCGCCAGCAGTGGGGGGACAGGAGCCACAGATACGCAGTATTTT
TRBJ2-7 | NA | TRBV7-9 | NA | CASSLAWTTTQSYEQYF | TGTGCCAGCAGCTTAGCGTGGACTACTACGCAATCCTACGAGCAGTACTTC
TRBJ1-2 | TRBD1 | TRBV10-3 | NA | CATRTGGVYGYTF | TGTGCCACCAGGACAGGGGGTGTTTATGGCTACACCTTC
TRBJ2-3 | NA | TRBV29-1 | NA | CSVRADTQYF | TGCAGCGTGAGAGCAGATACGCAGTATTTT
TRBJ1-1 | TRBD1 | TRBV18 | NA | CASSPIYPPGQGPGNTEAFF | TGTGCCAGCTCACCTATTTATCCGCCGGGACAGGGGCCGGGGAACACTGAAGCTTTCTTT
TRBJ2-7 | TRBD1 | TRBV15 | NA | CATSRDPTGGGEQYF | TGTGCCACCAGCAGAGACCCGACAGGGGGTGGCGAGCAGTACTTC
TRBJ2-6 | TRBD1 | TRBV25-1 | once | CASSEGTGVSGANVLTF | TGTGCCAGCAGTGAAGGGACAGGGGTCTCTGGGGCCAACGTCCTGACTTTC
TRBJ1-6 | NA | TRBV9 | NA | CASSVYGDVDSPLHF | TGTGCCAGCAGCGTATACGGGGATGTTGATTCACCCCTCCACTTT
TRBJ2-7 | NA | TRBV24-1 | NA | CATSAASSYEQYF | TGTGCCACCAGTGCAGCTAGCTCCTACGAGCAGTACTTC
TRBJ2-5 | TRBD1 | TRBV18 | few | CASSHGQDAKTQYF | TGTGCCAGCTCACATGGACAGGACGCAAAGACCCAGTACTTC
TRBJ2-3 | NA | TRBV2 | NA | CASRALESTDTQYF | TGTGCCAGCAGGGCGTTGGAGAGCACAGATACGCAGTATTTT
TRBJ2-5 | TRBD2 | TRBV7-9 | NA | CASSPSGGAETQYF | TGTGCCAGCAGTCCTAGCGGGGGGGCGGAGACCCAGTACTTC
TRBJ1-6 | TRBD1 | TRBV20-1 | few | CSASAGGYSPLHF | TGCAGTGCTAGTGCAGGGGGCTATTCACCCCTCCACTTT
TRBJ1-5 | TRBD1 | TRBV6-2/TRBV6-3 | NA | CASSYDSQGKHQPQHF | TGTGCCAGCAGTTACGATTCACAGGGGAAGCATCAGCCCCAGCATTTT
TRBJ2-1 | TRBD2 | TRBV7-3 | NA | CASSLTRGRAGVDFSYNEQFF | TGTGCCAGCAGCTTAACCCGGGGCCGAGCGGGGGTAGATTTCTCCTACAATGAGCAGTTCTTC
TRBJ1-1 | TRBD1 | TRBV27 | NA | CASSLPGGGAFF | TGTGCCAGCAGTTTGCCAGGGGGCGGTGCTTTCTTT
TRBJ2-1 | NA | TRBV5-1 | NA | CASSLGEGSYNEQFF | TGCGCCAGCAGCTTGGGAGAGGGTTCGTACAATGAGCAGTTCTTC
TRBJ1-6 | TRBD1 | TRBV4-2 | NA | CASSQATGGGYSPLHF | TGTGCCAGCAGCCAAGCGACAGGGGGCGGTTATTCACCCCTCCACTTT
TRBJ1-6 | NA | TRBV3-1/TRBV3-2 | once | CASSQEGAVGLHF | TGTGCCAGCAGCCAAGAGGGAGCGGTCGGCCTCCACTTT
TRBJ2-1 | TRBD1 | TRBV6-6 | many | CASSPGTATYNEQFF | TGTGCCAGCAGTCCCGGGACAGCTACGTACAATGAGCAGTTCTTC
TRBJ2-1 | TRBD2 | TRBV3-1/TRBV3-2 | NA | CASSQGLAGGPLLYDEQFF | TGTGCCAGCAGCCAAGGACTAGCGGGGGGGCCTTTACTATACGATGAGCAGTTCTTC
TRBJ2-7 | TRBD2 | TRBV4-1 | NA | CASSQDGLAGRYEQYF | TGCGCCAGCAGCCAAGACGGCCTAGCGGGTCGCTACGAGCAGTACTTC
TRBJ2-2 | TRBD2 | TRBV7-9 | NA | CASSSRGWRGVSGELFF | TGTGCCAGCAGCTCCCGCGGATGGCGGGGGGTGTCCGGGGAGCTGTTTTTT
TRBJ2-1 | NA | TRBV6-6 | few | CASSYSKLDEQFF | TGTGCCAGCAGTTACTCGAAACTAGATGAGCAGTTCTTC
TRBJ2-3 | TRBD2 | TRBV11-3 | NA | CASSPGTSITDTQYF | TGTGCCAGCAGCCCCGGGACTAGCATAACAGATACGCAGTATTTT
TRBJ2-7 | NA | TRBV4-2 | NA | CASSQEYGENYEQYF | TGTGCCAGCAGCCAAGAGTACGGGGAGAACTACGAGCAGTACTTC
TRBJ2-7 | TRBD2 | TRBV6-1 | NA | CASSEVGGSVYEQYF | TGTGCCAGCAGTGAAGTGGGGGGGTCGGTTTACGAGCAGTACTTC
TRBJ2-7 | TRBD1 | TRBV9 | NA | CASSVKGQAYEQYF | TGTGCCAGCAGCGTAAAGGGACAGGCCTACGAGCAGTACTTC
TRBJ2-1 | TRBD2 | TRBV7-2 | NA | CASSSRGGSRNEQFF | TGTGCCAGCAGCTCCCGGGGGGGCAGTCGCAATGAGCAGTTCTTC